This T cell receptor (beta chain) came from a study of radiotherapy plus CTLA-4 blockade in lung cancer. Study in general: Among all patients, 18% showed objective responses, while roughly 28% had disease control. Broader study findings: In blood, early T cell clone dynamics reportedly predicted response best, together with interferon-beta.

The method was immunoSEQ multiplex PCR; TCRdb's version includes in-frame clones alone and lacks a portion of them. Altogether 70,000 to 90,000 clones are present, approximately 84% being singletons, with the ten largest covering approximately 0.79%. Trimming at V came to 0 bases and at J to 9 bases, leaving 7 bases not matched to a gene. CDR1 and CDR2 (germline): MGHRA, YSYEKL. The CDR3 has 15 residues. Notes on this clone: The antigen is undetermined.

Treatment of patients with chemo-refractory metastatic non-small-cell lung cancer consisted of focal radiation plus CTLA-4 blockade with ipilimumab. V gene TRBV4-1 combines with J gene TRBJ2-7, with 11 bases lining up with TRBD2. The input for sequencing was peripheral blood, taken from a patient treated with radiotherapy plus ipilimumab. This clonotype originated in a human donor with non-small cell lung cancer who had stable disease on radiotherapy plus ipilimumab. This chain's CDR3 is CASSQETSGSTRQYF. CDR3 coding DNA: TGCGCCAGCAGCCAAGAAACTAGCGGGAGTACGAGGCAGTACTTC.